This note documents a single TCR beta chain sequence. The sample comes from a study of blood T cell repertoires in COVID-19. Whole-study context: T cells, B-cell-depleted T cells, or PBMCs supplied cDNA or gDNA.

Original analysis: Reference gene primer amplification in the assay estimated nucleated cell counts. This table comes from immunoSEQ multiplex PCR, and its TCRdb copy is limited to in-frame clones, with some not included. The V and J calls and clone size were taken over from that table, and D and trimming were inferred from the DNA. This table has 97,000 or so clones, almost 80% appearing once. With 7 bases clipped from V and 9 bases from J, the junction kept 13 bases outside the gene matches. CDR1 KGHDR and CDR2 SFDVKD come from the germline V gene. The CDR3 has 14 residues. Specimen: peripheral blood. The receptor was isolated from a man between 60 and 75 years old with active or convalescent COVID-19. The V call is TRBV24-1, the J call TRBJ2-7; 8 bases are shared with TRBD2. CDR3 nucleotides: TGTGCCACCAGCCCCGGGACTAGGAGGTCCGGGCAGTACTTC. It is translated as CATSPGTRRSGQYF.